The entry below gives a single T cell receptor (beta chain) sequence along with its context. The record originates from a study of OX40 agonist ivuxolimab in advanced cancers. The protocol was immunoSEQ multiplex PCR, while the TCRdb copy is restricted to in-frame clones and leaves out a portion. The profile covers tens of thousands of clones, with approximately 94% appearing a single time and roughly 9.8% taken by the ten largest. Germline V gene sequence: CDR1 SEHNR, CDR2 FQNEAQ (reference sequence). The CDR3 length is 15 residues. V lost 1 base, J lost 0 bases, and 0 bases stayed unmatched. The rearrangement links TRBV7-9 to TRBJ2-1; 7 bases map to TRBD2. The source of this sequence is an adult with an advanced solid tumor such as melanoma, head and neck, liver or kidney cancer. Sequenced here: CD4+ or CD8+ T cells sorted from blood, sampled in a trial of the OX40 agonist ivuxolimab. The DNA for the CDR3 is TGTGCCAGCAGCTTAGGCGGGGGCTCCTACAATGAGCAGTTCTTC. This translates into CASSLGGGSYNEQFF.